This record covers a single T cell receptor beta chain. These data originate in a study of blood T cell repertoires in COVID-19. As for the study in general: Sources were T cells, B-cell-depleted T cells, or PBMCs; the material itself was cDNA or gDNA.

CDR1 and CDR2 (germline): SQVTM, ANQGSEA. The CDR3 loop spans 15 amino acids. With V trimmed by 7 bases and J by 4 bases, 11 bases remained unmatched. The method was immunoSEQ multiplex PCR; TCRdb's version includes in-frame clones alone and lacks a portion of them. The table includes 55,000 to 70,000 clones, around 80% detected once. This receptor was identified in a human donor in a cohort sampled during active COVID-19. V and J are TRBV29-1 and TRBJ1-3; TRBD1 aligns across 9 bases. The sample was peripheral blood. As DNA, the CDR3 is TGCAGCGCCGCAATAACAGGGGGCGCGGGAAACACCATATATTTT. Amino acid sequence: CSAAITGGAGNTIYF.